The 32 T cell receptor beta chains in this list originate from one sample, sequenced in a study of CD8 T cells in ankylosing spondylitis. Broader study findings: In ankylosing spondylitis blood, a motif of eight highly homologous TCR beta variants appeared characteristic.

One entry per CDR3 protein, called by TCRdb with MiXCR from the 5' RACE reads. Among 750,000 to 850,000 distinct CDR3 sequences listed, 10% to 15% were seen once. These TCRs' antigens remain unknown. The sequenced sample was blood, either unsorted or a sorted T cell fraction (not recorded which). These receptors all stem from a male donor with ankylosing spondylitis.

This clonotype was counted between two and nine times. This chain uses TRBV5-6 with TRBJ2-3, with D maybe TRBD2 (7 bases). Germline values: CDR1 SGHDT, CDR2 YYEEEE. Trimming took 4 bases from V and 1 from J, leaving 19 bases between them. The CDR3 is 17 residues long. The CDR3 spells CASSPGMGRGRTDTQYF. As DNA, the CDR3 is TGTGCCAGCAGCCCTGGAATGGGGCGGGGGCGCACAGATACGCAGTATTTT.

This clonotype has only a few counts. Written as DNA, the CDR3 is TGTGCCAGCAGCCGCCGAGGGAGAGCCTACGAGCAGTACTTC. Protein product: CASSRRGRAYEQYF. The chain couples TRBV7-2 to TRBJ2-7, with a possible D match to TRBD2 (5 bases). Trimming cost V 5 bases and J 2 bases, with 13 bases left between them. Germline CDR1 reads SGHTA; CDR2 reads FQGNSA. The CDR3 sequence is 14 residues long.

The chain recombines TRBV6-1 with TRBJ1-1, with a weak D call TRBD1 (6 bases). The CDR3 spans 13 residues. Germline V CDR1 and CDR2: MNHNS, SASEGT. V was cut by 1 base and J by 10 bases, with 13 bases left in between. The CDR3 loop reads CASSEERTAGAFF. Written as DNA, the CDR3 is TGTGCCAGCAGTGAAGAAAGGACAGCGGGAGCTTTCTTT.

The chain is built from TRBV20-1 and TRBJ2-7; 9 bases line up with TRBD2. V was pared by 4 bases and J by 4 bases, with 2 bases of the junction left unmatched. Per the germline V gene, CDR1 is DFQATT and CDR2 is SNEGSKA (reference sequence). The length of the CDR3 is 12 residues. The CDR3 sequence is CSAKAGGYEQYF. In DNA form, the CDR3 reads TGCAGTGCTAAAGCGGGAGGATACGAGCAGTACTTC.

In this sample, this clonotype turned up a few times. An end of the junction differs from the germline gene, which may be a read error. The CDR3: CASSLQRRTQGAKSF. The CDR3 DNA follows: TGTGCCAGCAGCTTACAAAGACGGACCCAGGGGGCTAAGTCCTTC. The J gene is TRBJ1-2, the V gene TRBV13; TRBD1 matches 8 bases. CDR3 length equals 15 residues. Germline V gene lookup returns CDR1 PRHDT and CDR2 FYEKMQ (reference sequence).

This clonotype was picked up a small number of times. The rearrangement links TRBV28 to TRBJ1-1, with D perhaps matching TRBD1 (6 bases). CDR1 and CDR2 from the germline V gene are MDHEN and SYDVKM. The CDR3 totals 13 residues. V lost 6 bases to trimming and J lost 3 bases, with 11 bases between them. CDR3 DNA: TGTGCCAGCAGGGGATACAGGGACACTGAAGCTTTCTTT. Translated, it gives CASRGYRDTEAFF.

A few counts support this clonotype. The chain links TRBV20-1 to TRBJ1-5; possibly TRBD1 for D (5 bases). The CDR3 covers 14 residues. Trimming removed 1 base at V and 4 bases at J, with 11 bases between. Germline V gene sequence: CDR1 DFQATT, CDR2 SNEGSKA (reference sequence). The CDR3 DNA follows: TGCAGTGCTAGAGGTTGGGACCCAAATCAGCCCCAGCATTTT. This codes for CSARGWDPNQPQHF.

A few counts support this clonotype. The chain combines TRBV7-2 with TRBJ2-3, with D possibly called TRBD1 or TRBD2 (5 bases each). CDR3 length: 17 amino acids. The ends were cut back, 3 bases at V and 0 bases at J, with 16 bases in the middle. Germline V gene data show CDR1 as SGHTA and CDR2 as FQGNSA. CDR3 sequence reads: CASSFSYRDGSTDTQYF. The CDR3 DNA sequence: TGTGCCAGCAGCTTCTCCTACCGGGACGGCAGCACAGATACGCAGTATTTT.

This clonotype has only a few counts. This chain joins TRBV7-6 and TRBJ1-6, with D hard to call. Germline lookup yields CDR1 SGHVS and CDR2 FNYEAQ. The CDR3 spans 14 residues. V shed 4 bases and J shed 7 bases, with 11 bases lying between them. The CDR3 loop is CASSSGMGNSPLHF. CDR3 coding DNA: TGTGCCAGCAGCTCCGGGATGGGGAATTCACCCCTCCACTTT.

The V call is TRBV5-1, the J call TRBJ2-7; tentatively, D is TRBD1 or TRBD2 (5 bases each). V lost 0 bases and J lost 1, with 17 bases in between. The CDR3 contains 17 residues. CDR1 SGHRS and CDR2 YFSETQ come from the germline V gene. The CDR3 bases are TGCGCCAGCAGCTTGGAGGGGTGGGGAGTGAGGTCCTACGAGCAGTACTTC. Translated: CASSLEGWGVRSYEQYF. The variable domain in full, completed from reference TRBV5-1 and TRBJ2-7, reads KAGVTQTPRYLIKTRGQQVTLSCSPISGHRSVSWYQQTPGQGLQFLFEYFSETQRNKGNFPGRFSGRQFSNSRSEMNVSTLELGDSALYLCASSLEGWGVRSYEQYFGPGTRLTVT.

This clonotype was counted a few times. The chain carries TRBV6-1 and TRBJ1-2, with D uncertain. Trimming pared 4 bases from V and 4 bases from J, leaving 10 bases between. This CDR3 has 13 residues. Per the germline V gene, CDR1 is MNHNS and CDR2 is SASEGT. CDR3 coding DNA: TGTGCCAGCAGTGTCGGGCAGGCCTATGGCTACACCTTC. It is translated as CASSVGQAYGYTF.

This sequence joins TRBV7-2 and TRBJ2-7; possibly TRBD2 for D (6 bases). The V and J ends lost 1 base and 5 bases respectively, with 12 bases between them. This CDR3 spans 14 amino acids. Germline assignment: CDR1 SGHTA and CDR2 FQGNSA. The CDR3 loop reads CASSLDGTSNEQYF. The CDR3 DNA reads as TGTGCCAGCAGCTTAGACGGGACTTCCAACGAGCAGTACTTC.

The chain employs TRBV4-2 and TRBJ1-5; tentatively, D is TRBD1 (5 bases). The CDR3 totals 16 residues. Germline lookup yields CDR1 LGHNA and CDR2 YNFKEQ. Trimming stripped 3 bases from V and 2 bases from J, with 14 bases between. DNA for the CDR3: TGTGCCAGCAGCCATCCAGGTAGGGGAGGCAATCAGCCCCAGCATTTT. This encodes CASSHPGRGGNQPQHF.

The chain couples TRBV12-3 or TRBV12-4 to TRBJ1-1; tentative D call: TRBD1 (5 bases). V shed 3 bases and J shed 4 bases, with 15 bases lying between them. The CDR3 covers 15 residues. In DNA form, the CDR3 reads TGTGCCAGCAGTTTTCTAGACAGTGCAACCACTGAAGCTTTCTTT. Protein sequence: CASSFLDSATTEAFF.

The genes are TRBV6-1 and TRBJ2-6; D is uncertain. Germline-derived CDR1 and CDR2 are MNHNS and SASEGT. This CDR3 region has 16 residues. Deletions cut 5 bases from V and 4 bases from J, with 15 bases between. The CDR3 coding sequence is TGTGCCAGCAGTACCACTCGTGGGATCGGGGCCAACGTCCTGACTTTC. This sequence encodes CASSTTRGIGANVLTF.

This clonotype was observed at least ten times. The V gene is TRBV29-1, the J gene TRBJ1-3; D gene unclear. This CDR3 contains 11 residues. The V end was cut by 4 bases, the J end by 11 bases, with 12 bases between. The germline gives CDR1 SQVTM, CDR2 ANQGSEA. This CDR3 reads CSVGSEGAIYF. The CDR3 DNA reads as TGCAGCGTTGGATCCGAGGGAGCCATATATTTT.

The chain has TRBV7-8 and TRBJ2-2; D is tentatively TRBD1 or TRBD2 (5 bases each). CDR3 size: 15 residues. Germline-derived CDR1 and CDR2 are SGHVS and FQNEAQ. Trimming left V 11 bases short and J 5 bases short, with 21 bases between. CDR3 region: CAGGSGWGETGELFF. DNA of the CDR3: TGTGCCGGGGGTTCTGGATGGGGAGAAACCGGGGAGCTGTTTTTT.

This clonotype has a handful of counts. The chain employs TRBV5-1 and TRBJ2-1, with D possibly TRBD2 on 6 matching bases. CDR3 length: 14 amino acids. Per germline, CDR1 SGHRS and CDR2 YFSETQ. V was clipped by 6 bases and J by 8 bases, with 18 bases between them. The CDR3, as DNA: TGCGCCAGCAACCGAGGGACTCCTGGCGATGAGCAGTTCTTC. This encodes CASNRGTPGDEQFF.

This clonotype was seen at least ten times. The chain employs TRBV7-2 and TRBJ1-3; D is unresolved. The CDR3 totals 14 residues. The germline V gene encodes CDR1 SGHTA and CDR2 FQGNSA. V dropped 1 base and J dropped 0 bases, with 4 bases sitting between them. In DNA, the CDR3 is TGTGCCAGCAGCTTAGTGGGCTCTGGAAACACCATATATTTT. Translation gives CASSLVGSGNTIYF.

V usage is TRBV12-3 or TRBV12-4 and J usage is TRBJ2-1, with D perhaps TRBD2 (5 bases). This CDR3 region has 13 residues. V lost 4 bases to trimming and J lost 15 bases, with 19 bases between them. Here the CDR3 reads CASSSITTSSVFF. In nucleotides, the CDR3 is TGTGCCAGCAGTTCGATCACTACTAGTTCGGTGTTCTTC.

The CDR3 is CASSRVIGLKQFF. The CDR3 DNA sequence: TGTGCCAGCAGTCGGGTGATCGGGCTAAAGCAGTTCTTC. The chain recombines TRBV27 with TRBJ2-1; D gene uncertain. The CDR3 runs 13 residues. The V and J ends lost 5 bases and 11 bases respectively, with 16 bases between them. Germline lookup yields CDR1 MNHEY and CDR2 SMNVEV (reference sequence).

V and J are TRBV12-3 or TRBV12-4 and TRBJ2-6; D unresolved. The CDR3 is made up of 16 amino acids. V lost 5 bases and J lost 2, with 13 bases in between. The CDR3 DNA is TGTGCCAGCAGTCCCGGACGTATCCCTGGGGCCAACGTCCTGACTTTC. Protein: CASSPGRIPGANVLTF.

The J gene is TRBJ2-2, the V gene TRBV6-5; 11 nucleotides match TRBD1. Germline V gives CDR1 MNHEY, CDR2 SVGAGI. This CDR3 is built from 19 residues. The V and J ends lost 4 bases and 1 base, in that order; junction bases with no gene match: 11. The CDR3 DNA reads TGTGCCAGCAGTTTCGGACAGGGGGCAAGAGTGGGGAACACCGGGGAGCTGTTTTTT. Translating it yields CASSFGQGARVGNTGELFF.

The table lists this clonotype with a few counts. Here the CDR3 DNA reads TGTGCCAGCAGTTTGGATTACTATGGCTACACCTTC. This gives the protein CASSLDYYGYTF. The J gene is TRBJ1-2, the V gene TRBV28; D call uncertain. The CDR3 is made up of 12 amino acids. The germline V gene encodes CDR1 MDHEN and CDR2 SYDVKM. The V end was cut by 3 bases, the J end by 3 bases, with 5 bases between.

Ten or more counts support this clonotype. The V call is TRBV20-1, the J call TRBJ2-1; 7 bases map to TRBD2. The J segment lost 3 bases and the V segment lost 3 bases, leaving 5 bases of the junction unmatched. Germline V gene data show CDR1 as DFQATT and CDR2 as SNEGSKA (reference sequence). CDR3 length: 14 residues. The chain's CDR3 is CSARFGGSYNEQFF. The CDR3 DNA is TGCAGTGCTAGGTTTGGCGGGAGCTACAATGAGCAGTTCTTC.

This clonotype was found a few times. CDR3 sequence reads: CASSTTGNGELFF. In nucleotides, the CDR3 is TGTGCCAGCAGCACCACAGGGAACGGGGAGCTGTTTTTT. V and J are TRBV11-1 and TRBJ2-2, with D tentatively TRBD1 (6 bases). The CDR3 totals 13 residues. The V end was cut by 5 bases, the J end by 7 bases, with 11 bases between. Germline V gene data show CDR1 as SGHAT and CDR2 as FQDESV (reference sequence).

This clonotype was observed a handful of times. The chain employs TRBV30 and TRBJ1-5; D is uncertain. The germline CDR1 and CDR2 sequences are GTSNPN and SVGIG (reference sequence). V shed 3 bases and J shed 7 bases, with 10 bases lying between them. This CDR3 has 12 amino acids. CDR3 DNA sequence: TGTGCCTGGAGGAGACAATTCCAGCCCCAGCATTTT. This encodes CAWRRQFQPQHF.

This clonotype occurred a few times. The CDR3: CASSFESNTGELFF. Here the CDR3 DNA reads TGTGCCAGCAGCTTTGAATCGAACACCGGGGAGCTGTTTTTT. This rearrangement joins TRBV7-9 to TRBJ2-2; the D is unclear. The CDR3 totals 14 residues. V dropped 3 bases and J dropped 0 bases, with 5 bases sitting between them. Germline V gene data show CDR1 as SEHNR and CDR2 as FQNEAQ (reference sequence).

This chain uses TRBV4-1 with TRBJ2-4, with D unresolved. Trimming removed 4 bases from V and 10 bases from J, with 14 bases in between. The CDR3 totals 13 residues. Germline values: CDR1 MGHRA, CDR2 YSYEKL. CDR3: CASSPDVAGIQYF. CDR3 bases: TGCGCCAGCAGCCCGGACGTGGCTGGGATTCAGTACTTC.

The V and J genes are TRBV2 and TRBJ2-3; TRBD2 might be the D (6 bases). With 8 bases removed from V and 1 base from J, the gap between germline ends came to 10 bases. Germline CDR1 and CDR2: SNHLY and FYNNEI. This CDR3 region has 13 residues. The chain's CDR3 is CASYRGGTDTQYF. The CDR3 DNA reads as TGTGCCAGCTATCGCGGGGGCACAGATACGCAGTATTTT.

This clonotype was observed a handful of times. This rearrangement joins TRBV5-5 to TRBJ2-5; D is unclear. Per the germline V gene, CDR1 is SGHKS and CDR2 is YYEKEE (reference sequence). The CDR3 sequence is 15 residues long. With 2 bases removed from V and 4 bases from J, the gap between germline ends came to 15 bases. In nucleotides, the CDR3 is TGTGCCAGCAGCTTCGTCTGGTACGAGGTAGAGACCCAGTACTTC. It specifies CASSFVWYEVETQYF.

The chain recombines TRBV21-1 with TRBJ2-3; the D call TRBD2 from the table was never checked on the DNA. TRBV21-1 is an annotated pseudogene. The CDR3 loop spans 15 amino acids. The CDR3 protein is CASRGTSGGSDTQYF. The CDR3 coding sequence is TGTGCCAGCAGGGGGACTAGCGGGGGGTCAGATACGCAGTATTTT.